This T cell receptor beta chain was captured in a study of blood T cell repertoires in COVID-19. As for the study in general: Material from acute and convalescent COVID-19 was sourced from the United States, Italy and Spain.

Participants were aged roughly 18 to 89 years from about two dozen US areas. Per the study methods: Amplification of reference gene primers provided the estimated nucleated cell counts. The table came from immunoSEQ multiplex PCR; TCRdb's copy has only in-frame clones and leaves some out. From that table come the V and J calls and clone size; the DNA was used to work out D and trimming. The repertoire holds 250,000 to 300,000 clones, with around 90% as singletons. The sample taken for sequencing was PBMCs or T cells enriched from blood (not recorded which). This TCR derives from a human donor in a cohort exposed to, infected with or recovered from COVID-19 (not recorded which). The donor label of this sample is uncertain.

The CDR3 loop reads CASSVAPGMGGNTIYF. CDR3 sequence (DNA): TGTGCCAGCAGCGTAGCTCCGGGAATGGGGGGAAACACCATATATTTT. The chain uses TRBV9 and TRBJ1-3; D is unclear. Germline assignment: CDR1 SGDLS and CDR2 YYNGEE. The CDR3 has 16 residues. V lost 0 bases and J lost 4, with 14 bases in between. Supplemented by reference TRBV9 and TRBJ1-3, the full variable domain reads DSGVTQTPKHLITATGQRVTLRCSPRSGDLSVYWYQQSLDQGLQFLIQYYNGEERAKGNILERFSAQQFPDLHSELNLSSLELGDSALYFCASSVAPGMGGNTIYFGEGSWLTVV.